Reported below is one T cell receptor (beta chain). What it binds is unknown. One end of the junction fails to match germline, which may point to a read error. Using a J-beta primer mix together with a sample-barcoded 5' primer, a second PCR was run for about 6 to 11 cycles. TCRdb analysed the 5' RACE reads with MiXCR anew, one entry per CDR3 protein. The table includes roughly 1,300,000 distinct CDR3 sequences, 59% detected once. This entry comes from a study of blood T cells in healthy people across ages. Study-wide results and caveats: The diversity estimates, figures obtained from one million T cells, were considered underestimates.

The germline V gene has CDR1 LGHDT and CDR2 YNNKEL (reference sequence). The CDR3 is made up of 15 amino acids. Sequenced material: blood. This rearrangement joins TRBV3-1 to TRBJ2-1, with D possibly TRBD2 on 6 matching bases. The source of this sequence is a man younger than 35 in good health. The CDR3: CASTQAGGSGNEQFF. In DNA, the CDR3 is TGTGCCAGCACCCAAGCGGGCGGTTCGGGCAATGAGCAGTTCTTC.